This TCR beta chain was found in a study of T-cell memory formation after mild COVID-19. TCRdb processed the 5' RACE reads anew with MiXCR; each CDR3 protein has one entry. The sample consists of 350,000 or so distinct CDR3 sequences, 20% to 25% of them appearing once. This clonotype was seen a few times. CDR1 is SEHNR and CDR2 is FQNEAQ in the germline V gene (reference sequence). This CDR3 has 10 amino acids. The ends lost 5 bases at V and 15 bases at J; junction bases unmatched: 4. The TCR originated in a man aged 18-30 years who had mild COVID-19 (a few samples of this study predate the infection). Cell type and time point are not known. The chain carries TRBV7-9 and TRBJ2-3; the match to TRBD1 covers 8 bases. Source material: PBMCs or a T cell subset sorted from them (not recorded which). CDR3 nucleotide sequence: TGTGCCAGCAGCGGGACAGGAGCATATTTT. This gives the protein CASSGTGAYF. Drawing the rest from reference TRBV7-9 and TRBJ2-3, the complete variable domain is DTGVSQNPRHKITKRGQNVTFRCDPISEHNRLYWYRQTLGQGPEFLTYFQNEAQLEKSRLLSDRFSAERPKGSFSTLEIQRTEQGDSAMYLCASSGTGAYFGPGTRLTVL.